The entry below gives a single T cell receptor (beta chain) sequence along with its context. Its antigen is undetermined. The data derive from a study of cytomegalovirus exposure and HLA in healthy donors. Overall study results and limits: Apparent HLA restriction characterized most CMV-associated TCR beta chains in a later analysis. Segments of the TCR beta V type were, in most cases, productive about 87% or about 30% of the time in an earlier analysis.

Germline lookup yields CDR1 GTSNPN and CDR2 SVGIG (reference sequence). The CDR3 spans 15 residues. The V end was cut by 2 bases, the J end by 0 bases, with 8 bases between. Vbeta (60) and Jbeta (13) primers were used in the PCR. This table comes from immunoSEQ multiplex PCR, and its TCRdb copy is limited to in-frame clones, with some not included. Here the sample spans more than 70,000 clones, 70% being singletons. The sample comprised PBMCs. The rearrangement uses TRBV30 and TRBJ2-6; tentative D call: TRBD2 (6 bases). This clonotype was obtained from a woman aged 50 to 60 in good health and CMV-seropositive. DNA for the CDR3: TGTGCCTGGAGTCCCGGGAGCTCTGGGGCCAACGTCCTGACTTTC. Amino acid sequence: CAWSPGSSGANVLTF.